The sequence of this T cell receptor (beta chain) was determined in a study of OX40 agonist ivuxolimab in advanced cancers. In the study overall: Ivuxolimab was an agonistic, fully human IgG2 monoclonal antibody directed against OX40 (CD134), a costimulatory receptor. Intravenous ivuxolimab was administered to patients every 2 weeks at six dose levels: 0.01, 0.1, 0.3, 1.5, 3 and 10 mg/kg. The dose-escalation cohort was over 70% male with a mean age of approximately 60 years, ranging from about 23 to 85. Partial responses occurred in three dose-escalation patients: two with cutaneous melanoma and one with hepatocellular carcinoma. Of the approximately 50 patients in dose escalation, about 20 had hepatocellular carcinoma, about 15 had melanoma, 9 had renal cell carcinoma and 9 had head and neck cancer. The paper covers the monotherapy dose-escalation part of the phase I ivuxolimab trial, which included N ≈ 50 patients. The purpose of peripheral TCRbeta sequencing was to test whether ivuxolimab changed TCR sequence diversity and led to clonal T-cell expansion. Patients were allowed to have had prior anti-PD-1, anti-PD-L1 or anti-CTLA-4 therapy, and roughly 40% of the dose-escalation patients had previously received checkpoint inhibitors. Summary of the overall study and its limitations: Low levels of normalized T-cell clonal expansion were also seen in some nonresponding patients. After ivuxolimab, expanded clones were on average more numerous among CD8+ T cells than among CD4+ T cells. In the 0.1-3.0 mg/kg groups, partial responders were among the patients with the lowest normalized peripheral clonal expansion, particularly in CD8+ T cells. The antigen specificity of the clonally expanded peripheral T cells was not determined. At doses of 0.1 to 3.0 mg/kg, clonal expansion of both CD4+ and CD8+ blood T cells was observed from baseline to week 6.

Via the germline V gene, CDR1 is SGHTS and CDR2 YDEGEE. V is clipped by 4 bases and J by 4 bases, and the sequence between their germline boundaries is 14 bases long. Including the terminal cysteine and phenylalanine, the CDR3 comprises 14 residues. The only DNA kept is the CDR3, 42 bases in frame from the first base. To sequence the TCRbeta CDR3 region, genomic DNA was isolated from the sorted cells. The immunoSEQ Assay was used for sequencing of TCRbeta CDR3 regions. As stored in TCRdb, this immuneACCESS dataset retains in-frame rearrangements with V and J assigned. A fraction of the clones does not appear; measured against another copy, unresolved V genes explain less than half of the discrepancy, and the remainder lacks a known reason. A total of 23,000 or so clones appear in this sample, roughly 80% of them only once. Around 1.4% of the sample lies in the top ten. As to this clone: Its antigen remains unidentified. It has no much larger one-base neighbor in the sample; base qualities were not kept.

Patients with autoimmune disease history or receiving systemic immunosuppression were excluded from the trial. Peripheral blood for TCR sequencing was drawn from every dose cohort at baseline, at cycle 4 day 1 and at cycle 7 day 1. The samples were drawn from a first-in-human, open-label, multicenter phase I dose-escalation trial of ivuxolimab. Adults with locally advanced or metastatic melanoma, renal cell carcinoma, hepatocellular carcinoma or head and neck squamous cell carcinoma were enrolled in the trial. Before TCR sequencing, CD4+ and CD8+ T cells were separately sorted from peripheral blood.

The sample consisted of CD4+ or CD8+ T cells sorted from blood, taken in a trial of the OX40 agonist ivuxolimab. The receptor's source is an adult with an advanced solid tumor such as melanoma, head and neck, liver or kidney cancer. The receptor chain draws on TRBV5-8 and TRBJ2-5; the D region is possibly TRBD1 or TRBD2, each matching across 5 bases. The CDR3 reads CASSLGTAGETQYF. The bases read TGTGCCAGCAGCCTTGGGACCGCCGGAGAGACCCAGTACTTC.